A single T cell receptor beta chain is shown here with its context. CDR1 is LGHDT, CDR2 YNNKEL, per germline (reference sequence). Unmatched junction bases numbered 3, after V lost 6 bases and J lost 4 bases. The CDR3 sequence is 15 residues long. This specimen belongs to a study of blood T cell repertoires in COVID-19. Turning to the study itself: Sources were T cells, B-cell-depleted T cells, or PBMCs; the material itself was cDNA or gDNA.

Profiled with immunoSEQ multiplex PCR; TCRdb holds only in-frame clones, not every one. In the table there are about 180,000 clones, about 82% of which are singletons. The sample comprised PBMCs or T cells enriched from blood (not recorded which). V is TRBV3-1 (or the pseudogene TRBV3-2) and J is TRBJ2-1; 13 positions agree with TRBD2. The clonotype was recovered from a woman in her 30s who had recovered from COVID-19. CDR3 region: CASRRGLAGYNEQFF. CDR3 in DNA: TGTGCCAGCAGGAGGGGACTAGCGGGATACAATGAGCAGTTCTTC.